Below are 23 T cell receptor beta chains sequenced from a single sample in a study of blood T cells in healthy people across ages. Using a J-beta primer mix together with a sample-barcoded 5' primer, a second PCR was run for about 7 to 12 cycles. One entry per CDR3 protein, called by TCRdb with MiXCR from the 5' RACE reads. The profile covers about 1.4 million distinct CDR3 sequences, with approximately 59% appearing a single time and 5% to 7% taken by the ten largest. Material: blood. The origin of the receptors is a man between 18 and 35 years old in good health.

The chain recombines TRBV5-6 with TRBJ2-2; D unresolved. Germline values: CDR1 SGHDT, CDR2 YYEEEE. V was clipped by 1 base and J by 6 bases, with 4 bases between them. The CDR3 contains 12 residues. The CDR3 bases are TGTGCCAGCAGCTTGATACCCGGGGAGCTGTTTTTT. It encodes CASSLIPGELFF. Full variable domain (rest looked up from reference TRBV5-6 and TRBJ2-2): DAGVTQSPTHLIKTRGQQVTLRCSPKSGHDTVSWYQQALGQGPQFIFQYYEEEERQRGNFPDRFSGHQFPNYSSELNVNALLLGDSALYLCASSLIPGELFFGEGSRLTVL.

This sequence joins TRBV30 and TRBJ2-7; D call uncertain. V was cut by 0 bases and J by 2 bases, with 8 bases left in between. This CDR3 is built from 13 residues. CDR1 and CDR2 (germline): GTSNPN, SVGIG (reference sequence). In nucleotides, the CDR3 is TGTGCCTGGAGTGTAGATGCGACCTACGAGCAGTACTTC. The encoded protein is CAWSVDATYEQYF.

The J gene is TRBJ2-1, the V gene TRBV7-2; 8 bases map to TRBD1. The germline V gene encodes CDR1 SGHTA and CDR2 FQGNSA. This CDR3 has 14 residues. Losses at the gene ends were 5 bases for V and 5 bases for J; bases not matched to a gene: 5. CDR3 protein: CASSVGDRNNEQFF. The CDR3, as DNA: TGTGCCAGCAGCGTAGGGGACAGGAACAATGAGCAGTTCTTC.

The CDR3 bases are TGCAGTGCTATGGGGGCCCTCTTCTCCTATGGCTACACCTTC. It specifies CSAMGALFSYGYTF. The chain combines TRBV20-1 with TRBJ1-2, with D possibly matching TRBD1 (6 bases). The germline V and J ends were trimmed by 4 bases and 4 bases, with 16 bases remaining between them. The CDR3 has 14 residues. In germline, CDR1 is DFQATT, CDR2 SNEGSKA (reference sequence).

This chain uses TRBV3-1 with TRBJ2-1; 9 nucleotides line up with TRBD1. With V trimmed by 0 bases and J by 9 bases, 9 bases remained unmatched. This CDR3 is 16 amino acids long. Germline-derived CDR1 and CDR2 are LGHDT and YNNKEL (reference sequence). CDR3 DNA sequence: TGTGCCAGCAGCCAAGAGGCGGGGACAGGGCGTACTGAGCAGTTCTTC. This sequence encodes CASSQEAGTGRTEQFF.

This clonotype was detected a few times. This chain joins TRBV25-1 and TRBJ2-5, with 7 bases that match TRBD2. Germline V gene lookup returns CDR1 MGHDK and CDR2 SYGVNS. J lost 4 bases, V lost 6 bases, and 5 bases had no gene match. The CDR3 loop spans 13 amino acids. The CDR3 DNA sequence: TGTGCCAGCAGCGGGGAGGGGATAGAGACCCAGTACTTC. This gives the protein CASSGEGIETQYF.

The gene calls are TRBV20-1 and TRBJ1-2; maybe TRBD1 (5 bases). Germline CDR1 is DFQATT and CDR2 is SNEGSKA (reference sequence). The CDR3 is made up of 12 amino acids. V was cut by 3 bases and J by 4 bases, with 9 bases left in between. The CDR3 spells CSASPGGYGYTF. In DNA, the CDR3 is TGCAGTGCTAGTCCCGGGGGCTATGGCTACACCTTC.

V and J are TRBV20-1 and TRBJ2-2; 12 bases match TRBD2. With 3 bases clipped from V and 4 bases from J, the junction kept 6 bases outside the gene matches. CDR1 is DFQATT, CDR2 SNEGSKA, per germline (reference sequence). CDR3 size: 16 residues. The CDR3 DNA follows: TGCAGTGCTAGCATCCCGGGACTAGCGGGCACCGGGGAGCTGTTTTTT. It encodes CSASIPGLAGTGELFF.

The CDR3 spells CASSQYHQETQYF. In nucleotides, the CDR3 is TGCGCCAGCAGCCAGTACCACCAAGAGACCCAGTACTTC. V usage is TRBV4-3 and J usage is TRBJ2-5; no definite D call. Germline V gene lookup returns CDR1 LGHNA and CDR2 YSLEER. The CDR3 runs to 13 residues. Trimming shortened V by 3 bases and J by 0 bases, and 5 bases separated the two germline ends.

The chain couples TRBV27 to TRBJ1-5, with 7 bases aligning to TRBD1. Germline CDR1 reads MNHEY; CDR2 reads SMNVEV (reference sequence). The CDR3 is made up of 14 amino acids. The V segment lost 6 bases and the J segment 3 bases; nucleotides outside the gene matches: 5. The CDR3 nucleotides are TGTGCCAGCAGACCAGGGGGATTCAATCAGCCCCAGCATTTT. Translated: CASRPGGFNQPQHF.

The chain has TRBV6-5 and TRBJ2-2; TRBD2 agrees at 9 bases. The CDR3 loop spans 18 amino acids. Germline V gene data show CDR1 as MNHEY and CDR2 as SVGAGI. The V and J ends lost 6 bases and 3 bases, in that order; junction bases with no gene match: 14. For the CDR3, the DNA is TGTGCCAGCAGCTACCCTTCAAGTGCGGGAGGGTACACCGGGGAGCTGTTTTTT. This gives the protein CASSYPSSAGGYTGELFF.

V is TRBV10-2 and J is TRBJ2-7; 12 bases map to TRBD2. The end of the DNA is better explained by TRBJ2-5, so the J call may be wrong. Germline values: CDR1 WSHSY, CDR2 SAAADI. This CDR3 contains 17 residues. The CDR3: CASSESAASGRDKTQYF. The CDR3 bases are TGCGCCAGCAGTGAGTCGGCAGCTAGCGGGAGGGACAAGACCCAGTACTTC.

This chain links TRBV9 with TRBJ1-1; D is ambiguous. The CDR3 runs 13 residues. V was cut by 0 bases and J by 7 bases, with 10 bases left in between. Germline V gives CDR1 SGDLS, CDR2 YYNGEE. CDR3 region: CASSVGWESEAFF. The CDR3 coding sequence is TGTGCCAGCAGCGTAGGATGGGAGAGTGAAGCTTTCTTT.

This clonotype has more than one count but fewer than ten. The chain is built from TRBV4-2 and TRBJ2-5; 7 nucleotides line up with TRBD1. Judging by the DNA end, TRBJ2-7 fits better; the J call may be wrong. This CDR3 has 15 residues. Germline CDR1 LGHNA, CDR2 YNFKEQ. The CDR3 DNA reads as TGTGCCAGCAGCCAAGAAGAAACAGGGGTATTCGAGCAGTACTTC. Translated, it gives CASSQEETGVFEQYF.

The chain employs TRBV2 and TRBJ2-1, with D perhaps TRBD2 (6 bases). The germline V gene has CDR1 SNHLY and CDR2 FYNNEI. V dropped 5 bases and J dropped 4 bases, with 12 bases sitting between them. CDR3 length equals 14 residues. In DNA form, the CDR3 reads TGTGCCAGCAGTATCTACGGGACTTACAATGAGCAGTTCTTC. It codes for CASSIYGTYNEQFF.

J is TRBJ1-1 and V is TRBV6-6; perhaps TRBD1 as D (5 bases). Germline CDR1 and CDR2: MNHNY and SVGAGI (reference sequence). The CDR3 consists of 15 residues. V was pared by 2 bases and J by 1 base, with 11 bases between. The CDR3 here is CASSYPAGGNTEAFF. For the CDR3, the DNA is TGTGCCAGCAGTTACCCGGCCGGGGGGAACACTGAAGCTTTCTTT.

The chain is built from TRBV29-1 and TRBJ2-3, with TRBD2 matching over 9 bases. Germline lookup yields CDR1 SQVTM and CDR2 ANQGSEA. Trimming removed 7 bases from V and 5 bases from J; junction bases left unmatched: 13. The CDR3 covers 15 residues. The CDR3 reads CSATKPGLARDTQYF. For the CDR3, the DNA is TGCAGCGCTACCAAGCCGGGACTAGCAAGAGATACGCAGTATTTT.

This clonotype was seen just once. The rearrangement links TRBV7-9 to TRBJ1-2; a possible D gene is TRBD1 (6 bases). Deletions cut 5 bases from V and 6 bases from J, with 16 bases between. This CDR3 contains 14 residues. The germline V gene has CDR1 SEHNR and CDR2 FQNEAQ (reference sequence). This CDR3 is CASSASAGVDGYTF. The CDR3 nucleotides read TGTGCCAGCAGCGCTAGCGCAGGGGTGGATGGCTACACCTTC.

The rearrangement uses TRBV10-1 and TRBJ1-2; 7 bases are a match to TRBD1. The trim removed 6 bases at V and 4 bases at J, leaving 2 bases unmatched. This CDR3 has 12 amino acids. CDR1 and CDR2 from the germline V gene are WNHNN and SYGVQD (reference sequence). CDR3 nucleotide sequence: TGCGCCAGCAGGGACAGGAGCTATGGCTACACCTTC. Translation gives CASRDRSYGYTF.

The V and J genes are TRBV11-2 and TRBJ1-2; possibly TRBD1 for D (5 bases). Germline-derived CDR1 and CDR2 are SGHAT and FQNNGV. V was clipped by 4 bases and J by 8 bases, with 20 bases between them. This CDR3 spans 15 amino acids. CDR3 sequence: CASSSPLGPAWGYTF. The CDR3 bases are TGTGCCAGCAGCTCCCCTTTGGGGCCCGCTTGGGGCTACACCTTC. Filled out from reference TRBV11-2 and TRBJ1-2, the complete variable domain reads EAGVAQSPRYKIIEKRQSVAFWCNPISGHATLYWYQQILGQGPKLLIQFQNNGVVDDSQLPKDRFSAERLKGVDSTLKIQPAKLEDSAVYLCASSSPLGPAWGYTFGSGTRLTVV.

This clonotype was observed a few times. One end of the junction is discordant with germline, which a read error may explain. The V call is TRBV20-1, the J call TRBJ2-5; D remains unclear. With the DNA end fitting TRBJ2-7 better, the J assignment may be wrong. In germline, CDR1 is DFQATT, CDR2 SNEGSKA (reference sequence). The CDR3 sequence is 10 residues long. This chain's CDR3 is CGASFAEQYF. The CDR3 DNA sequence: TGCGGTGCTAGTTTTGCCGAGCAGTACTTC.

V gene TRBV7-8 combines with J gene TRBJ2-7, with 7 bases that match TRBD1. The V gene end was trimmed by 5 bases and the J gene end by 2 bases; junction bases not matched to a gene: 9. The CDR3 is 15 residues long. The germline CDR1 and CDR2 sequences are SGHVS and FQNEAQ. The CDR3 sequence is CASSVREGTAYEQYF. The DNA of the CDR3 is TGTGCCAGCAGCGTTAGAGAGGGGACAGCCTACGAGCAGTACTTC.

The chain links TRBV3-1 to TRBJ1-2, with 7 bases that match TRBD1. The CDR3 spans 15 residues. J lost 2 bases, V lost 3 bases, and 6 bases had no gene match. The germline CDR1 and CDR2 sequences are LGHDT and YNNKEL (reference sequence). CDR3 amino acids: CASSHHRGWNYGYTF. The CDR3 DNA is TGTGCCAGCAGCCATCACAGGGGCTGGAACTATGGCTACACCTTC.